This T cell receptor beta chain was recovered during a study of blood T cell repertoires in COVID-19. Study in general: Samples representing acute and convalescent COVID-19 were sourced from the United States, Italy and Spain. PBMCs, B-cell-depleted T cells, or T cells were the source of the cDNA or gDNA that made up the material.

As originally analysed: Counts of nucleated cells, estimated from reference gene primer amplification, were obtained. TCRdb's table, derived via immunoSEQ multiplex PCR, lists solely in-frame clones and lacks some. That table is the source of V, J and clone size, and D and trimming were worked out from the DNA. The data contain 220,000 or so clones, approximately 81% of them singletons. From germline, CDR1 is SGHTA and CDR2 FQGTGA. Trimming took off 6 bases at V and 1 base at J, with 13 bases between the two ends. The CDR3 extends over 14 amino acids. Material: peripheral blood. This TCR was sampled from a woman older than 75 with acute or convalescent COVID-19. The chain carries TRBV7-3 and TRBJ2-7; tentatively, D is TRBD1 (5 bases). For the CDR3, the DNA is TGTGCCAGCAGTTCAGGGTCGATGTCCTACGAGCAGTACTTC. Its translation: CASSSGSMSYEQYF. Together with reference TRBV7-3 and TRBJ2-7, the CDR3 gives the full variable domain: GAGVSQTPSNKVTEKGKYVELRCDPISGHTALYWYRQSLGQGPEFLIYFQGTGAADDSGLPNDRFFAVRPEGSVSTLKIQRTERGDSAVYLCASSSGSMSYEQYFGPGTRLTVT.